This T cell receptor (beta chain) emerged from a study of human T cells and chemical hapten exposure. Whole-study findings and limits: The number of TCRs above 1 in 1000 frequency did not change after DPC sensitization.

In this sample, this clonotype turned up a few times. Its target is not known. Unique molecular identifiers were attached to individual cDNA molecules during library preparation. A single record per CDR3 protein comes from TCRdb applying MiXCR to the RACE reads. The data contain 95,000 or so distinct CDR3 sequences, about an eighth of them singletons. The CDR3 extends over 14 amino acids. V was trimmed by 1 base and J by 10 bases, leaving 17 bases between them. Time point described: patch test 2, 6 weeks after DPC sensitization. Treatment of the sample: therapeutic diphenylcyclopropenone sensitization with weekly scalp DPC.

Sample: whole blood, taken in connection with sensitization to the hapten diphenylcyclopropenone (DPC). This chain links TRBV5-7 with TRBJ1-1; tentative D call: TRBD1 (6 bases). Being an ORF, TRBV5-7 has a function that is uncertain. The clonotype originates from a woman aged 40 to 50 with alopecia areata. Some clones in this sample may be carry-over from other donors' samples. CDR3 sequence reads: CASSLYTERGGAFF. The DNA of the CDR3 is TGTGCCAGCAGCTTGTATACGGAAAGGGGGGGAGCTTTCTTT.